This TCR beta chain was sequenced for a study of regulatory T cells in long-lasting Graves disease. Stated time point: persistent/refractory GD, antithyroid drugs over 5 years with positive TRAb. Preparation of the TCR library used RNA extracted from PBMCs. iRepertoire HTBI primers and Arm-PCR of CDR3 regions built TCR beta libraries. TCRdb passed the multiplex PCR reads through MiXCR, listing each CDR3 protein once. The repertoire holds about half a million distinct CDR3 sequences, with roughly 22% as singletons. The CDR3 has 13 residues. V was clipped by 5 bases and J by 0 bases, with 10 bases between them. Germline V gene sequence: CDR1 DFQATT, CDR2 SNEGSKA (reference sequence).

The receptor comes from a female donor with Graves disease. The gene calls are TRBV20-1 and TRBJ1-1; D is unresolved. Sample: peripheral blood mononuclear cells (PBMCs), taken when the disease was refractory, from a patient treated with antithyroid drugs. CDR3 bases: TGCAGTGCTGCGGACGGTTTGAACACTGAAGCTTTCTTT. This gives the protein CSAADGLNTEAFF.